This entry describes one T cell receptor beta chain. The sample originates from a study of technical replicates of blood from a handful of donors. Using immunoSEQ multiplex PCR, the repertoire was profiled, and TCRdb retains in-frame clones only, with some absent. This sample yields just under 60,000 clones, of which roughly 91% are seen a single time; approximately 3.9% belongs to the top ten. The ends lost 8 bases at V and 5 bases at J; junction bases unmatched: 8. There are 13 residues in the CDR3. Looked up from germline, CDR1 is SEHNR and CDR2 is FQNEAQ (reference sequence). V is TRBV7-9 and J is TRBJ2-5; 7 bases are a match to TRBD2. The receptor was derived from a human donor in good health. Some clones in this sample may be carry-over from other donors' samples. The sequenced sample consisted of PBMCs. CDR3 sequence: CASGAGWAETQYF. The CDR3 bases are TGTGCCAGCGGAGCGGGATGGGCGGAGACCCAGTACTTC.